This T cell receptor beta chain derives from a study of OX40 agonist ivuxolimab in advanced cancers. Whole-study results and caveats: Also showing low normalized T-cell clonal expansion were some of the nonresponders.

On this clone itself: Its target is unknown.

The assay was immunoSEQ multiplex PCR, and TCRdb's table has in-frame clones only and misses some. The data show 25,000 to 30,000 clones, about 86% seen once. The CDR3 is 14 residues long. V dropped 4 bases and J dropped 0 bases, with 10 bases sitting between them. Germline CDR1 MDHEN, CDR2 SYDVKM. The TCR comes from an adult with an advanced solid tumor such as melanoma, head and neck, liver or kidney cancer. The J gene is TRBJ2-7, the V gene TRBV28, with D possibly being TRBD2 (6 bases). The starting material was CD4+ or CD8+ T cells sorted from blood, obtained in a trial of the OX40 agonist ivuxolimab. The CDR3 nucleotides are TGTGCCAGCAGTTGGGGGGTCAGCTCCTACGAGCAGTACTTC. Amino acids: CASSWGVSSYEQYF.